The 21 T cell receptor beta chains below were found in one sample sequenced in a study of technical replicates of blood from a few donors (dated by TCRdb to about 2017). The receptor library was made with the immunoSEQ multiplex PCR assay. Imported from immuneACCESS, the table was reduced by TCRdb to in-frame sequences with V and J called. These copies leave out some clones; in studies compared against another copy, an unresolved V gene accounts for under half, and the cause of the remainder is not known. Present in this sample are 75,000 to 100,000 clones, roughly 95% of which were seen just once. The ten largest make up over 0.25% of the sample. The sample consisted of T cells isolated from PBMCs. These receptors were collected from a human donor in good health.

The chain employs TRBV27 and TRBJ2-7, with 8 bases matching TRBD1. V shed 2 bases and J 3 bases; nucleotides not matched to a gene: 6. The CDR3 is 15 amino acids. CDR1 MNHEY and CDR2 SMNVEV come from the germline V gene (reference sequence). CDR3 coding DNA: TGTGCCAGCAGTTTAGGACAGGGTAACGTCTACGAGCAGTACTTC. Translating gives CASSLGQGNVYEQYF.

The chain has TRBV29-1 and TRBJ2-7, with 8 bases fitting TRBD2. The CDR3 runs to 11 residues. V shed 5 bases and J 6 bases; nucleotides not matched to a gene: 3. Germline V gives CDR1 SQVTM, CDR2 ANQGSEA. CDR3 nucleotides: TGCAGCGTTCAGACTAGCGTCGAGCAGTACTTC. As protein: CSVQTSVEQYF.

This sequence joins TRBV27 and TRBJ2-7; 8 bases map to TRBD1. The CDR3 is made up of 14 amino acids. Germline CDR1 and CDR2: MNHEY and SMNVEV (reference sequence). With V trimmed by 5 bases and J by 7 bases, 10 bases remained unmatched. The CDR3 sequence: CASSPSDRVGEQYF. The CDR3 DNA sequence: TGTGCCAGCAGTCCCTCGGACAGGGTGGGGGAGCAGTACTTC.

This chain joins TRBV27 and TRBJ1-2, with D perhaps TRBD1 (5 bases). Germline values: CDR1 MNHEY, CDR2 SMNVEV (reference sequence). CDR3 length equals 14 residues. The germline V and J ends were trimmed by 6 bases and 0 bases, with 11 bases remaining between them. CDR3 in DNA: TGTGCCAGCAGCCTGACAGATACTAACTATGGCTACACCTTC. Translation: CASSLTDTNYGYTF.

The chain combines TRBV30 with TRBJ2-5; 7 bases fit TRBD2. The CDR3 runs 13 residues. V lost 2 bases to trimming and J lost 3 bases; unmatched junction nucleotides: 3. CDR1 and CDR2 (germline): GTSNPN, SVGIG (reference sequence). DNA of the CDR3: TGTGCCTGGAGTCAAGGACTAGAAGAGACCCAGTACTTC. Translated: CAWSQGLEETQYF.

Notes on this clone: The germline gene is not matched at one end of the junction; a read error may be the cause. The chain employs TRBV7-2 and TRBJ2-7; D gene ambiguous. The CDR3 length is 14 residues. Per germline, CDR1 SGHTA and CDR2 FQGNSA. The CDR3: CASSLERQNYEQYF. The CDR3, as DNA: TGTGCCAGCAGTTTAGAGCGTCAAAACTACGAGCAGTACTTC.

The V call is TRBV11-2, the J call TRBJ2-2; TRBD1 matches 7 bases. V was pared by 4 bases and J by 0 bases, with 5 bases of the junction left unmatched. The CDR3 has 16 amino acids. The germline CDR1 and CDR2 sequences are SGHAT and FQNNGV. The DNA for the CDR3 is TGTGCCAGCAGCTCGTGGGGACAGACGAACACCGGGGAGCTGTTTTTT. Its protein is CASSSWGQTNTGELFF.

This clone appeared a single time. The CDR3 spells CASTSQGTPYGYTF. The CDR3 DNA is TGTGCCAGCACGTCGCAGGGGACACCCTATGGCTACACCTTC. The chain employs TRBV7-2 and TRBJ1-2; D is possibly TRBD1 (6 bases). V lost 7 bases to trimming and J lost 4 bases, with 16 bases between them. The CDR3 sequence is 14 residues long. The germline CDR1 and CDR2 sequences are SGHTA and FQGNSA.

This chain links TRBV6-1 with TRBJ1-1; 7 bases match TRBD1. CDR3 length: 13 amino acids. Unmatched junction bases numbered 5, after V lost 0 bases and J lost 10 bases. CDR1 is MNHNS, CDR2 SASEGT, per germline. The CDR3 protein is CASSEAPGTAAFF. Written as DNA, the CDR3 is TGTGCCAGCAGTGAAGCGCCCGGGACAGCAGCTTTCTTT.

The chain links TRBV5-4 to TRBJ1-3, with a possible D match to TRBD1 (6 bases). Trimming shortened V by 2 bases and J by 0 bases, and 12 bases separated the two germline ends. In germline, CDR1 is SGHNT, CDR2 YYREEE (reference sequence). CDR3 length equals 16 residues. In DNA form, the CDR3 reads TGTGCCAGCAGCTTACCAACAGGGACCTCTGGAAACACCATATATTTT. Translated: CASSLPTGTSGNTIYF. Combining the CDR3 with reference TRBV5-4 and TRBJ1-3 gives the whole variable domain ETGVTQSPTHLIKTRGQQVTLRCSSQSGHNTVSWYQQALGQGPQFIFQYYREEENGRGNFPPRFSGLQFPNYSSELNVNALELDDSALYLCASSLPTGTSGNTIYFGEGSWLTVV.

This clone was seen once. This rearrangement joins TRBV27 to TRBJ2-7; D is possibly TRBD2 (6 bases). The germline V gene encodes CDR1 MNHEY and CDR2 SMNVEV (reference sequence). Between the trimmed V and J ends, which lost 1 base and 5 bases, there was a span of 15 bases. The CDR3 sequence is 15 residues long. CDR3: CASSLFRETPHEQYF. CDR3 DNA: TGTGCCAGCAGTTTATTTCGGGAGACCCCCCACGAGCAGTACTTC.

The chain joins TRBV13 to TRBJ2-3; tentatively, D is TRBD2 (6 bases). The CDR3 totals 16 residues. The germline V gene encodes CDR1 PRHDT and CDR2 FYEKMQ (reference sequence). Trimming took 2 bases from V and 0 from J, leaving 12 bases between them. The CDR3: CASSLQSRGSTDTQYF. The DNA for the CDR3 is TGTGCCAGCAGCTTACAATCGCGGGGAAGCACAGATACGCAGTATTTT.

The rearrangement uses TRBV5-6 and TRBJ2-1; no definite D call. The CDR3 has 15 amino acids. The V gene's germline CDR1 is SGHDT and CDR2 YYEEEE. Deletions cut 1 base from V and 0 bases from J, with 8 bases between. The CDR3 region is CASSLLLPSYNEQFF. The CDR3 nucleotides are TGTGCCAGCAGCTTGCTTCTACCCTCCTACAATGAGCAGTTCTTC.

The rearrangement joins TRBV4-2 to TRBJ2-7; TRBD2 might be the D (5 bases). The CDR3 extends over 15 amino acids. The germline gives CDR1 LGHNA, CDR2 YNFKEQ. V was cut by 0 bases and J by 2 bases, with 11 bases left in between. As DNA, the CDR3 is TGTGCCAGCAGCCAAGATTTGTCCGGGGCCTACGAGCAGTACTTC. Translation gives CASSQDLSGAYEQYF.

This clone has only one observation. The chain is built from TRBV19 and TRBJ2-5; D is undetermined. From germline, CDR1 is LNHDA and CDR2 SQIVND (reference sequence). V dropped 5 bases and J dropped 5 bases, with 15 bases sitting between them. CDR3 length equals 14 residues. CDR3 loop: CASSLGLGEETQYF. The CDR3 bases are TGTGCCAGTAGTCTCGGGTTAGGCGAGGAGACCCAGTACTTC.

The chain uses TRBV2 and TRBJ2-7; TRBD2 aligns across 9 bases. Trimming took 8 bases from V and 1 from J; bases not matched to a gene: 9. The CDR3 runs to 15 residues. Looked up from germline, CDR1 is SNHLY and CDR2 is FYNNEI. The DNA of the CDR3 is TGTGCCAGCCCATCTAGCGGGGAGACTTCCTACGAGCAGTACTTC. Translated: CASPSSGETSYEQYF. The entire variable domain, with the rest obtained from reference TRBV2 and TRBJ2-7, is as follows: EPEVTQTPSHQVTQMGQEVILRCVPISNHLYFYWYRQILGQKVEFLVSFYNNEISEKSEIFDDQFSVERPDGSNFTLKIRSTKLEDSAMYFCASPSSGETSYEQYFGPGTRLTVT.

The CDR3 bases are TGTGCCAGACGACAAGCGGGAGAAGTGGGTGAGCAGTTCTTC. This codes for CARRQAGEVGEQFF. The genes are TRBV2 and TRBJ2-1; 8 bases agree with TRBD2. Losses at the gene ends were 9 bases for V and 9 bases for J; bases not matched to a gene: 13. The CDR3 length is 14 residues. Germline assignment: CDR1 SNHLY and CDR2 FYNNEI.

The chain couples TRBV9 to TRBJ1-2, with D perhaps matching TRBD1 (5 bases). Germline assignment: CDR1 SGDLS and CDR2 YYNGEE. The CDR3 loop spans 13 amino acids. Trimming removed 4 bases from V and 1 base from J, with 8 bases in between. CDR3 in amino acids: CASSQGGNYGYTF. Here the CDR3 DNA reads TGTGCCAGCAGCCAGGGTGGTAACTATGGCTACACCTTC.

The chain joins TRBV25-1 to TRBJ1-5; D gene ambiguous. The CDR3 has 14 amino acids. Germline V CDR1 and CDR2: MGHDK, SYGVNS. The V end lost 6 bases, the J end lost 8 bases, and 17 bases lay between the germline ends. In DNA, the CDR3 is TGTGCCAGCAGCCCTGTCGGGGAGGGAGAGCCCCAGCATTTT. It translates to CASSPVGEGEPQHF.

The count of this clone is one. The chain is built from TRBV18 and TRBJ2-7; 9 bases are shared with TRBD1. The CDR3 consists of 15 residues. The V gene end was trimmed by 6 bases and the J gene end by 6 bases; junction bases not matched to a gene: 12. Per the germline V gene, CDR1 is KGHSH and CDR2 is LQKENI. The CDR3 here is CASSPTGTGKREQYF. DNA for the CDR3: TGTGCCAGCTCGCCAACCGGGACAGGGAAACGCGAGCAGTACTTC.

The V and J genes are TRBV27 and TRBJ2-1; TRBD2 is a possible D gene (5 bases). Between the trimmed V and J ends, which lost 3 bases and 2 bases, there was a span of 14 bases. The germline CDR1 and CDR2 sequences are MNHEY and SMNVEV (reference sequence). CDR3 length: 16 residues. CDR3 sequence (DNA): TGTGCCAGCAGTTTGACTGGTGGAGGCCCCTACAATGAGCAGTTCTTC. This codes for CASSLTGGGPYNEQFF.